The clone carrying this TCR beta chain was found once. This CDR3 is 16 amino acids long. CDR1 and CDR2 from the germline V gene are SGHRS and YFSETQ. Trimming cost V 1 base and J 4 bases; bases outside gene matches: 3. These data are taken from a study of blood T cell repertoires in COVID-19. TCRdb keeps only in-frame clones here, not all; method: immunoSEQ multiplex PCR. The sample has 55,000 to 75,000 clones, about four fifths seen once. Sequenced sample: peripheral blood. The receptor's source is a human donor in a cohort sampled during active COVID-19. The chain joins TRBV5-1 to TRBJ2-2; 11 positions agree with TRBD2. CDR3 in DNA: TGCGCCAGCAGCTTGACTAGCGGGAGCAGCACCGGGGAGCTGTTTTTT. Its translation: CASSLTSGSSTGELFF.